The 18 T cell receptor beta chains below come from one sample, sequenced in a study of T cells after yellow fever vaccination. TCRdb recomputed calls from the 5' RACE reads with MiXCR, one row per CDR3 protein. The sample includes hundreds of thousands of distinct CDR3 sequences, 9% to 15% of them seen just once. The source was PBMCs, collected on the day of the yellow fever booster vaccination. These receptors originate from a man younger than 40 who received the YFV17D yellow fever vaccine.

This chain links TRBV6-5 with TRBJ2-2; tentative D call: TRBD2 (6 bases). V gave up 2 bases and J gave up 0 bases, with 19 bases separating them. Germline values: CDR1 MNHEY, CDR2 SVGAGI. The CDR3 covers 19 residues. The CDR3 protein is CASSYDGNSGIPNTGELFF. The CDR3 DNA is TGTGCCAGCAGTTACGACGGGAATAGCGGTATACCGAACACCGGGGAGCTGTTTTTT.

This clonotype appeared a few times. The chain employs TRBV7-9 and TRBJ2-7, with a possible D match to TRBD2 (6 bases). The CDR3 contains 14 residues. CDR1 is SEHNR and CDR2 is FQNEAQ in the germline V gene (reference sequence). The germline V and J ends were trimmed by 7 bases and 3 bases, with 16 bases remaining between them. The CDR3 DNA reads TGTGCCAGCACCCCCTTCGCGGGGCACTACGAGCAGTACTTC. Amino acids: CASTPFAGHYEQYF. Filled out from reference TRBV7-9 and TRBJ2-7, the complete variable domain reads DTGVSQNPRHKITKRGQNVTFRCDPISEHNRLYWYRQTLGQGPEFLTYFQNEAQLEKSRLLSDRFSAERPKGSFSTLEIQRTEQGDSAMYLCASTPFAGHYEQYFGPGTRLTVT.

The chain links TRBV12-5 to TRBJ2-2; D is uncertain. The V end lost 3 bases, the J end lost 6 bases, and 5 bases lay between the germline ends. CDR3 length: 12 amino acids. CDR1 LGHNT and CDR2 FRNRAP come from the germline V gene. CDR3 DNA sequence: TGTGCTAGTGGTTTCTCTGCCGGGGAGCTGTTTTTT. This sequence encodes CASGFSAGELFF. Full variable domain (missing parts from reference TRBV12-5 and TRBJ2-2): DARVTQTPRHKVTEMGQEVTMRCQPILGHNTVFWYRQTMMQGLELLAYFRNRAPLDDSGMPKDRFSAEMPDATLATLKIQPSEPRDSAVYFCASGFSAGELFFGEGSRLTVL.

This clonotype was recorded a few times. This CDR3 reads CASTPSLQGTEQYF. DNA for the CDR3: TGTGCCAGCACTCCCTCATTACAGGGGACCGAGCAGTACTTC. The rearrangement links TRBV12-3 or TRBV12-4 to TRBJ2-7; 7 nucleotides align to TRBD1. V lost 7 bases and J lost 6; bases outside the gene matches: 12. The CDR3 sequence is 14 residues long.

The sample holds a few counts of this clonotype. The chain couples TRBV10-3 to TRBJ1-3, with TRBD1 matching over 7 bases. The CDR3 totals 14 residues. The germline V gene has CDR1 ENHRY and CDR2 SYGVKD. The ends lost 7 bases at V and 0 bases at J; junction bases unmatched: 3. This CDR3 is CAITRDSSGNTIYF. The CDR3 region has the DNA TGTGCCATCACCCGGGACAGCTCTGGAAACACCATATATTTT.

The chain combines TRBV19 with TRBJ2-1; D possibly corresponds to TRBD2 (6 bases). Trimming removed 3 bases from V and 2 bases from J, with 14 bases in between. Germline V gene sequence: CDR1 LNHDA, CDR2 SQIVND (reference sequence). The CDR3 extends over 16 amino acids. CDR3 sequence: CASSMGLAAAYNEQFF. As DNA, the CDR3 is TGTGCCAGTAGTATGGGATTAGCGGCCGCCTACAATGAGCAGTTCTTC. Full variable domain (remainder filled in from reference TRBV19 and TRBJ2-1): DGGITQSPKYLFRKEGQNVTLSCEQNLNHDAMYWYRQDPGQGLRLIYYSQIVNDFQKGDIAEGYSVSREKKESFPLTVTSAQKNPTAFYLCASSMGLAAAYNEQFFGPGTRLTVL.

V and J are TRBV19 and TRBJ2-1, with a weak D call TRBD2 (6 bases). Per germline, CDR1 LNHDA and CDR2 SQIVND (reference sequence). The CDR3 sequence is 13 residues long. V was shortened by 5 bases and J by 6 bases, with 11 bases between the two germline ends. The CDR3 protein is CASSLRLVNEQFF. DNA of the CDR3: TGTGCCAGTAGTTTAAGACTAGTCAATGAGCAGTTCTTC. The complete variable domain, with remaining parts taken from reference TRBV19 and TRBJ2-1, reads DGGITQSPKYLFRKEGQNVTLSCEQNLNHDAMYWYRQDPGQGLRLIYYSQIVNDFQKGDIAEGYSVSREKKESFPLTVTSAQKNPTAFYLCASSLRLVNEQFFGPGTRLTVL.

This clonotype was recorded many times. V usage is TRBV5-1 and J usage is TRBJ2-7; D is possibly TRBD2 (6 bases). Trimming took off 4 bases at V and 0 bases at J, with 17 bases between the two ends. The germline V gene encodes CDR1 SGHRS and CDR2 YFSETQ. CDR3 length equals 16 residues. The CDR3: CASSPTGRDVSYEQYF. In nucleotides, the CDR3 is TGCGCCAGCAGCCCCACGGGGCGGGATGTCTCCTACGAGCAGTACTTC.

The chain carries TRBV12-3 or TRBV12-4 and TRBJ2-1; D is undetermined. The length of the CDR3 is 17 residues. Deletions cut 5 bases from V and 0 bases from J, with 17 bases between. The CDR3 DNA is TGTGCCAGCAGTCCGTCTGTTGGGCAGAGCTCCTACAATGAGCAGTTCTTC. Its protein is CASSPSVGQSSYNEQFF.

In its sample, this clonotype was seen a few times. The chain recombines TRBV6-6 with TRBJ1-1, with TRBD1 identical over 7 bases. V trimming: 6 bases; J trimming: 11 bases; junction bases outside the gene matches: 6. The CDR3 loop spans 11 amino acids. Per germline, CDR1 MNHNY and CDR2 SVGAGI (reference sequence). CDR3 coding DNA: TGTGCCAGCAGGCGCGACAGGGCCGCTTTCTTT. Translation: CASRRDRAAFF.

This clonotype occurred a few times. The chain combines TRBV5-1 with TRBJ2-1, with D hard to call. The germline gives CDR1 SGHRS, CDR2 YFSETQ. The CDR3 is 16 residues long. The ends were cut back, 5 bases at V and 0 bases at J, with 15 bases in the middle. The CDR3 reads CASSPVGLSSYNEQFF. CDR3 DNA sequence: TGCGCCAGCAGTCCGGTTGGATTAAGCTCCTACAATGAGCAGTTCTTC.

The rearrangement uses TRBV5-1 and TRBJ1-6; D not resolved. V gave up 5 bases and J gave up 4 bases, with 10 bases separating them. The CDR3 extends over 14 amino acids. CDR1 and CDR2 (germline): SGHRS, YFSETQ. CDR3 sequence (DNA): TGCGCCAGCAGTCCTGCCGGGTATAATTCACCCCTCCACTTT. It is translated as CASSPAGYNSPLHF. Full variable domain (missing parts from reference TRBV5-1 and TRBJ1-6): KAGVTQTPRYLIKTRGQQVTLSCSPISGHRSVSWYQQTPGQGLQFLFEYFSETQRNKGNFPGRFSGRQFSNSRSEMNVSTLELGDSALYLCASSPAGYNSPLHFGNGTRLTVT.

Here the CDR3 reads CATSRGPTPEKLFF. For the CDR3, the DNA is TGTGCCACCAGCAGAGGACCCACTCCTGAAAAACTGTTTTTT. This chain links TRBV15 with TRBJ1-4; D gene unclear. Looked up from germline, CDR1 is LNHNV and CDR2 is YYDKDF (reference sequence). This CDR3 is built from 14 residues. The ends were cut back, 1 base at V and 7 bases at J, with 10 bases in the middle.

This clonotype was seen many times. The genes are TRBV12-3 or TRBV12-4 and TRBJ2-1; perhaps TRBD1 as D (5 bases). The CDR3 covers 15 residues. Trimming shortened V by 6 bases and J by 0 bases, and 12 bases separated the two germline ends. The CDR3 DNA reads as TGTGCCAGCAGCATAGGGGTTGCCTCCTACAATGAGCAGTTCTTC. It translates to CASSIGVASYNEQFF.

This chain links TRBV5-1 with TRBJ1-2, with D maybe TRBD1 (5 bases). The CDR3 runs 14 residues. The V gene lost 3 bases and the J gene lost 4 bases, with 13 bases spanning the gap. Germline lookup yields CDR1 SGHRS and CDR2 YFSETQ. The CDR3 is CASSSSQGVYGYTF. The CDR3 DNA follows: TGCGCCAGCAGCTCCAGCCAGGGAGTCTATGGCTACACCTTC. Combining the CDR3 with reference TRBV5-1 and TRBJ1-2 gives the whole variable domain KAGVTQTPRYLIKTRGQQVTLSCSPISGHRSVSWYQQTPGQGLQFLFEYFSETQRNKGNFPGRFSGRQFSNSRSEMNVSTLELGDSALYLCASSSSQGVYGYTFGSGTRLTVV.

This chain connects TRBV30 to TRBJ2-7, with D possibly TRBD2 on 5 matching bases. V was cut by 0 bases and J by 4 bases, with 16 bases left in between. Germline V gene data show CDR1 as GTSNPN and CDR2 as SVGIG (reference sequence). This CDR3 is built from 15 residues. CDR3 loop: CAWSVLRGPAYEQYF. The DNA of the CDR3 is TGTGCCTGGAGTGTACTTCGCGGGCCGGCGTACGAGCAGTACTTC.

This clonotype was picked up a small number of times. The chain joins TRBV4-2 to TRBJ2-3; D is perhaps TRBD1 or TRBD2 (5 bases each). This CDR3 contains 20 residues. Between the trimmed V and J ends, which lost 10 bases and 3 bases, there was a span of 35 bases. Germline loops: CDR1 LGHNA, CDR2 YNFKEQ. CDR3 region: CATLPRPTPPGLDETDTQYF. CDR3 in DNA: TGTGCCACCCTCCCTCGACCGACCCCTCCGGGGCTGGACGAAACAGATACGCAGTATTTT.

The CDR3 is CASSNVVEGIMNTEAFF. The DNA of the CDR3 is TGCGCCAGCAGCAATGTTGTGGAGGGGATAATGAACACTGAAGCTTTCTTT. The genes are TRBV5-1 and TRBJ1-1, with D perhaps matching TRBD1 (5 bases). Per germline, CDR1 SGHRS and CDR2 YFSETQ. Trimming left V 4 bases short and J 0 bases short, with 19 bases between. The CDR3 has 17 residues. The full variable domain, in which reference TRBV5-1 and TRBJ1-1 provide the parts outside the CDR3, is KAGVTQTPRYLIKTRGQQVTLSCSPISGHRSVSWYQQTPGQGLQFLFEYFSETQRNKGNFPGRFSGRQFSNSRSEMNVSTLELGDSALYLCASSNVVEGIMNTEAFFGQGTRLTVV.